Listed below are T cell receptor beta chains from one sample, sequenced in a study of blood T cells in healthy people across ages. Via MiXCR, TCRdb re-called the 5' RACE reads, giving one row per CDR3 protein. The sample yields some 1,500,000 distinct CDR3 sequences, 42% seen once. Sequencing was carried out using blood. These receptors were collected from a woman between 18 and 29 years old in good health. Each CDR3 is given with its conserved first and last residue. D genes are given only for firm matches. Only some rows state a clone size, as once, few, many or a class for expanded clones.

d_gene: .
v_gene: TRBV15
len: 15
abundance: .
j_gene: TRBJ2-2
CDR3nt: TGTGCCACCAGCAGTGACGATCCGTCCGAAGGGGAGCTGTTTTTT
CDR3aa: CATSSDDPSEGELFF

d_gene: TRBD2
v_gene: TRBV6-1
len: 13
abundance: many
j_gene: TRBJ2-7
CDR3nt: TGTGCCAGCAGTAAAGCGGGGACCTACGAGCAGTACTTC
CDR3aa: CASSKAGTYEQYF

d_gene: TRBD2
v_gene: TRBV10-2
len: 15
abundance: .
j_gene: TRBJ2-1
CDR3nt: TGCGCCAGCAGTCCTCTAGCGGGGGCTGATCCGGTGCAGTTCTTC
CDR3aa: CASSPLAGADPVQFF

d_gene: TRBD2
v_gene: TRBV9
len: 15
abundance: few
j_gene: TRBJ2-7
CDR3nt: TGTGCCAGCAGCGTAGGTGTAGCGGGGGCCTACGAGCAGTACTTC
CDR3aa: CASSVGVAGAYEQYF

d_gene: .
v_gene: TRBV24-1
len: 16
abundance: .
j_gene: TRBJ2-2
CDR3nt: TGTGCCACCAGTGATGGGACTTTTTCGAACACCGGGGAGCTGTTTTTT
CDR3aa: CATSDGTFSNTGELFF

d_gene: .
v_gene: TRBV4-3
len: 16
abundance: once
j_gene: TRBJ1-3
CDR3nt: TGCGCCAGCAGCCTCCCCGCCGGATTCCCTCGAAACACCATATATTTT
CDR3aa: CASSLPAGFPRNTIYF

d_gene: .
v_gene: TRBV6-2/TRBV6-3
len: 15
abundance: few
j_gene: TRBJ1-2
CDR3nt: TGTGCCAGCAGTTTACTCGACGCAGGACCCTATGGCTACACCTTC
CDR3aa: CASSLLDAGPYGYTF

d_gene: .
v_gene: TRBV20-1
len: 12
abundance: .
j_gene: TRBJ1-1
CDR3nt: TGCAGTGCTAGAGAGGATCCCTCTGAAGCTTTCTTT
CDR3aa: CSAREDPSEAFF

d_gene: .
v_gene: TRBV5-4
len: 13
abundance: once
j_gene: TRBJ2-3
CDR3nt: TGTGCCAGCAGAAACCCAGGCGCAGATACGCAGTATTTT
CDR3aa: CASRNPGADTQYF

d_gene: TRBD1
v_gene: TRBV5-1
len: 16
abundance: few
j_gene: TRBJ2-3
CDR3nt: TGCGCCAGCGCCCCGTTGACAGGGCCTAGCACAGATACGCAGTATTTT
CDR3aa: CASAPLTGPSTDTQYF

d_gene: .
v_gene: TRBV7-6
len: 14
abundance: few
j_gene: TRBJ1-2
CDR3nt: TGTGCCAGCAGCACAGGCGCTGCCACAGATGGCTACACCTTC
CDR3aa: CASSTGAATDGYTF

d_gene: .
v_gene: TRBV2
len: 12
abundance: many
j_gene: TRBJ1-4
CDR3nt: TGTGCCAGCAGGGATCCAAATGAAAAACTGTTTTTT
CDR3aa: CASRDPNEKLFF

d_gene: .
v_gene: TRBV6-5
len: 14
abundance: .
j_gene: TRBJ1-1
CDR3nt: TGTGCCAGCAGTTACTCTCAGGGCCCGACTGAAGCTTTCTTT
CDR3aa: CASSYSQGPTEAFF

d_gene: .
v_gene: TRBV6-5
len: 16
abundance: once
j_gene: TRBJ2-7
CDR3nt: TGTGCCAGCAGTTACCGTGACGGAGGAACGAGAGGCGAGCAGTACTTC
CDR3aa: CASSYRDGGTRGEQYF

d_gene: TRBD1
v_gene: TRBV20-1
len: 13
abundance: .
j_gene: TRBJ1-5
CDR3nt: TGCAGTGCTAGGGGACAGATAAATCAGCCCCAGCATTTT
CDR3aa: CSARGQINQPQHF

d_gene: .
v_gene: TRBV20-1
len: 12
abundance: few
j_gene: TRBJ1-5
CDR3nt: TGCAGTGCTAGGGAGATAAATCAGCCCCAGCATTTT
CDR3aa: CSAREINQPQHF

d_gene: .
v_gene: TRBV30
len: 18
abundance: few
j_gene: TRBJ1-6
CDR3nt: TGTGCCTGGAGTGTGGGACGGCCACTAAGCTCCTATAATTCACCCCTCCACTTT
CDR3aa: CAWSVGRPLSSYNSPLHF

d_gene: TRBD1
v_gene: TRBV4-2
len: 14
abundance: .
j_gene: TRBJ1-1
CDR3nt: TGTGCCAGCAGCGTGGGCGGACAGGGGGCATGGGCTTTCTTT
CDR3aa: CASSVGGQGAWAFF

d_gene: TRBD2
v_gene: TRBV3-1
len: 16
abundance: .
j_gene: TRBJ2-5
CDR3nt: TGTGCCAGCAGCCATGTCGGGCCAGCGGGAAGAGAGACCCAGTACTTC
CDR3aa: CASSHVGPAGRETQYF

d_gene: TRBD2
v_gene: TRBV6-6
len: 17
abundance: .
j_gene: TRBJ2-1
CDR3nt: TGTGCCAGCAGTTACTCGATCGTACTAGCGGGGGACAATGAGCAGTTCTTC
CDR3aa: CASSYSIVLAGDNEQFF

d_gene: .
v_gene: TRBV24-1
len: 15
abundance: few
j_gene: TRBJ2-1
CDR3nt: TGTGCCACCAGTGATCAATCGGGGGCCCACAATGAGCAGTTCTTC
CDR3aa: CATSDQSGAHNEQFF

d_gene: TRBD2
v_gene: TRBV9
len: 14
abundance: few
j_gene: TRBJ2-3
CDR3nt: TGTGCCAGCAGCGTGGGACTAGCGGAACGTACGCAGTATTTT
CDR3aa: CASSVGLAERTQYF

d_gene: .
v_gene: TRBV29-1
len: 13
abundance: .
j_gene: TRBJ2-3
CDR3nt: TGCAGCGTAAAAACAGTAATCACAGATACGCAGTATTTT
CDR3aa: CSVKTVITDTQYF

d_gene: TRBD2
v_gene: TRBV20-1
len: 15
abundance: few
j_gene: TRBJ2-1
CDR3nt: TGCAGTGCTGGGTATAGCGGGAGGGCCATCAATGAGCAGTTCTTC
CDR3aa: CSAGYSGRAINEQFF

d_gene: .
v_gene: TRBV2
len: 15
abundance: few
j_gene: TRBJ1-5
CDR3nt: TGTGCCAGCACCCCTGGACAGCTGATTAATCAGCCCCAGCATTTT
CDR3aa: CASTPGQLINQPQHF

d_gene: TRBD2
v_gene: TRBV12-3/TRBV12-4
len: 16
abundance: .
j_gene: TRBJ2-1
CDR3nt: TGTGCCAGCAGTTTTCAATTAGCGGGAGGCGACAATGAGCAGTTCTTC
CDR3aa: CASSFQLAGGDNEQFF

d_gene: TRBD1
v_gene: TRBV29-1
len: 14
abundance: .
j_gene: TRBJ1-1
CDR3nt: TGCAGCGTTGGAAGGGGGCTTTCGAACACTGAAGCTTTCTTT
CDR3aa: CSVGRGLSNTEAFF

d_gene: .
v_gene: TRBV21-1
len: 15
abundance: .
j_gene: TRBJ2-1
CDR3nt: TGTGCCAGCAGCAGGGAGGGGAGCGACCAAGAGACCCAGTTCTTC
CDR3aa: CASSREGSDQETQFF

d_gene: .
v_gene: TRBV29-1
len: 14
abundance: few
j_gene: TRBJ2-5
CDR3nt: TGCAGCGCCCTCCGGTATGCGAGTCAAGAGACCCAGTACTTC
CDR3aa: CSALRYASQETQYF

d_gene: .
v_gene: TRBV12-3/TRBV12-4
len: 15
abundance: .
j_gene: TRBJ2-7
CDR3nt: TGTGCCAGCAGTTTGGGAGTAGCTTTGGTCAATGAGCAGTACTTC
CDR3aa: CASSLGVALVNEQYF

d_gene: TRBD2
v_gene: TRBV12-3/TRBV12-4
len: 16
abundance: .
j_gene: TRBJ2-5
CDR3nt: TGTGCCAGTAGGCGAGGACTAGCGGGGGACCAAGAGACCCAGTACTTC
CDR3aa: CASRRGLAGDQETQYF

d_gene: TRBD1
v_gene: TRBV4-3
len: 15
abundance: few
j_gene: TRBJ1-2
CDR3nt: TGCGCCAGCAGCCAAGACGGGACAGCTAACTATGGCTACACCTTC
CDR3aa: CASSQDGTANYGYTF

d_gene: TRBD2
v_gene: TRBV7-2
len: 16
abundance: few
j_gene: TRBJ2-7
CDR3nt: TGTGCCAGCAGCGAAAGCCTAGCGGGGCCTCTCTACGAGCAGTACTTC
CDR3aa: CASSESLAGPLYEQYF

d_gene: TRBD1
v_gene: TRBV20-1
len: 15
abundance: .
j_gene: TRBJ2-7
CDR3nt: TGCAGTGCTAGTGGCAGCGGGACAGGGCTATACGAGCAGTACTTC
CDR3aa: CSASGSGTGLYEQYF

d_gene: .
v_gene: TRBV5-6
len: 13
abundance: .
j_gene: TRBJ1-1
CDR3nt: TGTGCCAGCAGCTTAGGAAGTAGCACTGAAGCTTTCTTT
CDR3aa: CASSLGSSTEAFF

d_gene: TRBD2
v_gene: TRBV28
len: 16
abundance: few
j_gene: TRBJ2-1
CDR3nt: TGTGCCAGCAGTGTAACTAGCGGGATGGGGTGGAATGAGCAGTTCTTC
CDR3aa: CASSVTSGMGWNEQFF

d_gene: TRBD1
v_gene: TRBV28
len: 16
abundance: many
j_gene: TRBJ2-3
CDR3nt: TGTGCCAGCAGTTCAACCGGGGACAGGGGCACAGATACGCAGTATTTT
CDR3aa: CASSSTGDRGTDTQYF

d_gene: .
v_gene: TRBV6-5
len: 14
abundance: .
j_gene: TRBJ2-3
CDR3nt: TGTGCCAGCAAAGGGTGGACCCACACAGATACGCAGTATTTT
CDR3aa: CASKGWTHTDTQYF

d_gene: TRBD2
v_gene: TRBV25-1
len: 19
abundance: .
j_gene: TRBJ2-3
CDR3nt: TGTGCCAGCAGTGAAGCTCGGACTAGCGGGGGCAGTGGCACAGATACGCAGTATTTT
CDR3aa: CASSEARTSGGSGTDTQYF

d_gene: TRBD2
v_gene: TRBV12-3/TRBV12-4
len: 17
abundance: .
j_gene: TRBJ2-3
CDR3nt: TGTGCCAGCAGTTTTGGACTAGCGGGGGCCCGGACAGATACGCAGTATTTT
CDR3aa: CASSFGLAGARTDTQYF

d_gene: .
v_gene: TRBV6-1
len: 11
abundance: .
j_gene: TRBJ2-1
CDR3nt: TGTGCCAGCAGTGTCCCAGGGGTGCAGTTCTTC
CDR3aa: CASSVPGVQFF

d_gene: TRBD1
v_gene: TRBV9
len: 17
abundance: .
j_gene: TRBJ1-1
CDR3nt: TGTGCCAGCAGCGAATGTTGGGACAGCCCAATGAACACTGAAGCTTTCTTT
CDR3aa: CASSECWDSPMNTEAFF